A selection of T cell receptor beta chains follows, all from one sample in a study of T cell repertoires in cytomegalovirus infection. Via MiXCR, TCRdb re-called the reads, giving one row per CDR3 protein. The table records roughly 500,000 distinct CDR3 sequences, more than 15% of them present only once. The sequenced sample consisted of CD8+ T cells from PBMCs. The receptors here all came from a human donor in good health (CMV status not recorded). Some clones in this sample may be carry-over from other donors' samples. CDR3s include the opening cysteine and the closing phenylalanine or tryptophan. Fields, in order: V gene, clone size, D gene, J gene, CDR3 protein, CDR3 DNA. The D gene is left open where the match is weak. The size of a clone is reported for some rows only, either as once, few or many, or as a class for expanded clones.

V: TRBV4-1; size: NA; D: NA; J: TRBJ1-1; CDR3: CASRNRAQNTEAFF; DNA: TGCGCCAGCAGGAACCGGGCCCAGAACACTGAAGCTTTCTTT
V: TRBV2; size: NA; D: NA; J: TRBJ1-3; CDR3: CASRETTWGGNTIYF; DNA: TGTGCCAGCAGGGAAACAACCTGGGGCGGAAACACCATATATTTT
V: TRBV27; size: few; D: TRBD1; J: TRBJ1-1; CDR3: CASSLSLRTGGREAFF; DNA: TGTGCCAGCAGTTTATCGCTCAGGACAGGGGGCCGTGAAGCTTTCTTT
V: TRBV20-1; size: few; D: NA; J: TRBJ2-7; CDR3: CSAPDGQKGFYEQYF; DNA: TGCAGTGCTCCTGATGGACAGAAAGGGTTCTACGAGCAGTACTTC
V: TRBV3-1; size: many; D: NA; J: TRBJ2-7; CDR3: CASSHDTGRSSYEQYF; DNA: TGTGCCAGCAGCCATGATACAGGAAGGAGCTCCTACGAGCAGTACTTC
V: TRBV20-1; size: few; D: NA; J: TRBJ1-6; CDR3: CSARDGARPLHF; DNA: TGCAGTGCTAGAGACGGCGCAAGACCCCTCCACTTT
V: TRBV30; size: few; D: NA; J: TRBJ1-5; CDR3: CAWSVNSNQPQHF; DNA: TGTGCCTGGAGTGTCAATAGCAATCAGCCCCAGCATTTT
V: TRBV28; size: NA; D: TRBD1; J: TRBJ2-2; CDR3: CASSLFPWTGGYVGELFF; DNA: TGTGCCAGCAGTTTATTCCCCTGGACAGGGGGCTATGTCGGGGAGCTGTTTTTT
V: TRBV4-1; size: few; D: NA; J: TRBJ1-5; CDR3: CASSLRDASKNQPQHF; DNA: TGCGCCAGCAGCCTAAGGGACGCCTCAAAAAATCAGCCCCAGCATTTT
V: TRBV4-1; size: many; D: NA; J: TRBJ1-1; CDR3: CASSPRGGPFVITEAFF; DNA: TGCGCCAGCAGCCCCCGTGGTGGGCCCTTCGTGATCACTGAAGCTTTCTTT
V: TRBV7-3; size: many; D: TRBD1; J: TRBJ2-1; CDR3: CASSSLVAGGGNEQFF; DNA: TGTGCCAGCAGCTCCCTCGTGGCAGGGGGCGGGAATGAGCAGTTCTTC
V: TRBV7-6; size: NA; D: NA; J: TRBJ2-7; CDR3: CVSSSGLYEKYF; DNA: TGTGTTAGCAGCTCTGGGTTATACGAGAAGTACTTC
V: TRBV14; size: NA; D: NA; J: TRBJ2-5; CDR3: CASSQRWDFQETQYF; DNA: TGTGCCAGCAGCCAACGGTGGGACTTCCAAGAGACCCAGTACTTC
V: TRBV28; size: few; D: NA; J: TRBJ2-3; CDR3: CASRYQRDSNTQYF; DNA: TGTGCCAGCAGGTATCAACGGGACTCCAATACGCAGTATTTT
V: TRBV12-5; size: many; D: NA; J: TRBJ2-7; CDR3: CASGLVLDSYEQYF; DNA: TGTGCTAGTGGTTTGGTACTGGACAGCTACGAGCAGTACTTC
V: TRBV5-1; size: NA; D: TRBD1; J: TRBJ2-7; CDR3: CASSIGQGRYEQYF; DNA: TGCGCCAGCAGCATCGGACAGGGAAGGTACGAGCAGTACTTC
V: TRBV5-1; size: NA; D: NA; J: TRBJ2-1; CDR3: CASRESEGEQFF; DNA: TGCGCCAGCCGTGAAAGTGAGGGTGAGCAGTTCTTC
V: TRBV6-6; size: many; D: NA; J: TRBJ2-7; CDR3: CASSLELSSYEQYF; DNA: TGTGCCAGCAGTTTGGAGTTAAGCTCCTACGAGCAGTACTTC
V: TRBV5-6; size: few; D: NA; J: TRBJ2-7; CDR3: CASSLRQVPYEQYF; DNA: TGTGCCAGCAGCTTGCGGCAGGTCCCCTACGAGCAGTACTTC
V: TRBV11-2; size: NA; D: NA; J: TRBJ2-3; CDR3: CASSQRFSAPDTQYF; DNA: TGTGCCAGCAGCCAAAGGTTCTCGGCCCCAGATACGCAGTATTTT
V: TRBV27; size: many; D: NA; J: TRBJ1-4; CDR3: CASSSRYSATNEKLFF; DNA: TGTGCCAGCAGTTCCCGATACAGCGCAACTAATGAAAAACTGTTTTTT
V: TRBV6-5; size: NA; D: NA; J: TRBJ2-1; CDR3: CASRDRGIPFYNEQFF; DNA: TGTGCCAGCAGGGACCGAGGAATCCCCTTTTACAATGAGCAGTTCTTC
V: TRBV12-3/TRBV12-4; size: many; D: NA; J: TRBJ1-4; CDR3: CASSLIEGVATNEKLFF; DNA: TGTGCCAGCAGTTTGATTGAAGGAGTGGCAACTAATGAAAAACTGTTTTTT
V: TRBV12-5; size: many; D: TRBD2; J: TRBJ2-1; CDR3: CASGPQGLAGGEQFF; DNA: TGTGCTAGTGGTCCCCAGGGACTAGCGGGGGGTGAGCAGTTCTTC
V: TRBV28; size: few; D: TRBD1; J: TRBJ2-1; CDR3: CASSFGDSLRNEQFF; DNA: TGTGCCAGCAGTTTTGGGGACAGTCTCCGCAATGAGCAGTTCTTC
V: TRBV27; size: once; D: NA; J: TRBJ2-7; CDR3: CASSGDWGSYEQYF; DNA: TGTGCCAGCAGTGGGGATTGGGGCTCCTACGAGCAGTACTTC
V: TRBV19; size: few; D: NA; J: TRBJ2-6; CDR3: CASSPSTIDPSGANVLTF; DNA: TGTGCCAGTAGCCCCTCAACTATCGACCCCTCTGGGGCCAACGTCCTGACTTTC
V: TRBV7-6; size: many; D: TRBD2; J: TRBJ2-1; CDR3: CASSPQFTSGGNEQFF; DNA: TGTGCCAGCAGCCCCCAGTTCACTAGCGGGGGGAATGAGCAGTTCTTC
V: TRBV6-1; size: few; D: NA; J: TRBJ2-7; CDR3: CASSELGGTYEQYF; DNA: TGTGCCAGCAGTGAATTAGGAGGGACCTACGAGCAGTACTTC
V: TRBV29-1; size: few; D: NA; J: TRBJ2-1; CDR3: CSALRASRDEQFF; DNA: TGCAGCGCCCTCCGGGCCTCAAGAGATGAGCAGTTCTTC
V: TRBV7-3; size: NA; D: NA; J: TRBJ1-1; CDR3: CASSLTSGSNTEAFF; DNA: TGTGCCAGCAGCTTAACCTCGGGGTCGAACACTGAAGCTTTCTTT
V: TRBV12-3/TRBV12-4; size: many; D: NA; J: TRBJ1-5; CDR3: CASREGKRNQPQHF; DNA: TGTGCCAGCAGGGAGGGGAAAAGAAATCAGCCCCAGCATTTT
V: TRBV11-2; size: NA; D: NA; J: TRBJ2-3; CDR3: CASSHPVQGTDTQYF; DNA: TGTGCCAGCAGCCATCCGGTACAGGGAACGGATACGCAGTATTTT
V: TRBV10-3; size: few; D: TRBD1; J: TRBJ1-4; CDR3: CAISDYPGQGNEKLFF; DNA: TGTGCCATCAGTGACTATCCGGGACAGGGTAATGAAAAACTGTTTTTT
V: TRBV6-6; size: many; D: NA; J: TRBJ1-5; CDR3: CASSRGASNQPQHF; DNA: TGTGCCAGCAGTCGCGGGGCCAGCAATCAGCCCCAGCATTTT
V: TRBV10-3; size: many; D: NA; J: TRBJ2-6; CDR3: CAISERNSGANVLTF; DNA: TGTGCCATCAGTGAGCGGAACTCTGGGGCCAACGTCCTGACTTTC
V: TRBV7-6; size: many; D: NA; J: TRBJ2-2; CDR3: CASSFERPKLGTGELFF; DNA: TGTGCCAGCAGCTTTGAGCGGCCAAAATTGGGCACCGGGGAGCTGTTTTTT
V: TRBV12-3/TRBV12-4; size: many; D: NA; J: TRBJ2-7; CDR3: CASSLAFYEQYF; DNA: TGTGCCAGCAGTCTAGCGTTCTACGAGCAGTACTTC
V: TRBV3-1; size: few; D: NA; J: TRBJ1-2; CDR3: CASSQVEHQIQRGYTF; DNA: TGTGCCAGCAGCCAAGTAGAACACCAGATCCAGAGAGGCTACACCTTC
V: TRBV15; size: many; D: NA; J: TRBJ2-7; CDR3: CATSRDLRHEQYF; DNA: TGTGCCACCAGCAGAGATCTGCGGCACGAGCAGTACTTC
V: TRBV7-9; size: many; D: NA; J: TRBJ1-5; CDR3: CASSPTGYDQPQHF; DNA: TGTGCCAGCAGTCCTACAGGGTATGATCAGCCCCAGCATTTT
V: TRBV29-1; size: NA; D: NA; J: TRBJ1-2; CDR3: CSVEPVSHVEGYTF; DNA: TGCAGCGTTGAACCGGTATCCCACGTGGAAGGCTACACCTTC
V: TRBV7-8; size: many; D: TRBD1; J: TRBJ1-2; CDR3: CASSINRGGYTF; DNA: TGTGCCAGCAGTATTAACAGGGGTGGCTACACCTTC
V: TRBV7-9; size: many; D: TRBD1; J: TRBJ2-1; CDR3: CASSPVRDRVKFF; DNA: TGTGCCAGCAGCCCTGTCCGGGACAGGGTTAAGTTCTTC
V: TRBV4-1; size: many; D: NA; J: TRBJ1-1; CDR3: CASSQEGWESLNTEAFF; DNA: TGCGCCAGCAGCCAAGAGGGGTGGGAGAGCTTGAACACTGAAGCTTTCTTT
V: TRBV20-1; size: NA; D: NA; J: TRBJ2-3; CDR3: CSAPPFIRDRSSWADTQYF; DNA: TGCAGTGCTCCCCCATTTATTCGAGACAGGAGCAGCTGGGCAGATACGCAGTATTTT
V: TRBV7-8; size: many; D: TRBD1; J: TRBJ1-1; CDR3: CASRTTDRQGNTEAFF; DNA: TGTGCCAGCAGAACTACCGACCGACAGGGGAACACTGAAGCTTTCTTT
V: TRBV27; size: many; D: NA; J: TRBJ2-1; CDR3: CACSVQENNEQFF; DNA: TGTGCCTGCAGCGTCCAGGAAAACAATGAGCAGTTCTTC